Listed here are 22 T cell receptor beta chains from one sample, sequenced in a study of shared clonotypes between healthy human individuals (dated by TCRdb to the early 2020s). Library preparation used the immunoSEQ multiplex PCR assay. Entries here come from immuneACCESS through TCRdb and include only in-frame sequences with V and J called. Some clones fail to appear in such tables; in the studies checked, an unresolved V gene covers under half of the shortfall, and the cause of the remainder is unknown. The sample contains 640,000 or so clones, about three quarters of them found a single time. The ten largest clones capture around 1.8% of the sample. The sample was memory CD4+ T cells sorted from blood. The cell subset or site label of this sample denotes: CD45RA-negative fraction. The receptors were gathered from a woman in her 30s in good health.

The gene calls are TRBV19 and TRBJ1-2, with D tentatively TRBD1 (5 bases). The CDR3 contains 11 residues. V lost 7 bases, J lost 5 bases, and 8 bases lay in between. CDR1 and CDR2 (germline): LNHDA, SQIVND (reference sequence). The CDR3 DNA sequence: TGTGCCAGTACGGGGGGGTATGGCTACACCTTC. Encoded protein: CASTGGYGYTF.

The chain couples TRBV10-3 to TRBJ2-1, with D uncertain. The CDR3 length is 13 residues. Deletions cut 1 base from V and 1 base from J, with 2 bases between. Germline CDR1 reads ENHRY; CDR2 reads SYGVKD. The CDR3: CAISELSYNEQFF. The CDR3 nucleotides read TGTGCCATCAGTGAGTTGTCCTACAATGAGCAGTTCTTC.

The chain recombines TRBV19 with TRBJ1-2, with D perhaps TRBD1 (6 bases). Germline CDR1 is LNHDA and CDR2 is SQIVND (reference sequence). The CDR3 is 16 amino acids. V lost 8 bases to trimming and J lost 7 bases, with 26 bases between them. The CDR3 nucleotides read TGTGCCAGTCGACAAGCAGACGCGGGGGCTCCTAGTGGCTACACCTTC. This gives the protein CASRQADAGAPSGYTF.

The chain has TRBV7-9 and TRBJ1-5; D not certain. Germline V gives CDR1 SEHNR, CDR2 FQNEAQ (reference sequence). The CDR3 is 15 amino acids. Trimming shortened V by 1 base and J by 1 base, and 8 bases separated the two germline ends. The CDR3 protein is CASSLETESNQPQHF. The DNA of the CDR3 is TGTGCCAGCAGCTTAGAGACTGAGAGCAATCAGCCCCAGCATTTT.

The rearrangement joins TRBV19 to TRBJ1-3; D is uncertain. CDR1 LNHDA and CDR2 SQIVND come from the germline V gene (reference sequence). The CDR3 has 16 amino acids. V was trimmed by 6 bases and J by 1 base, leaving 16 bases between them. The CDR3 nucleotides are TGTGCCAGTAGACAACCCGGCGTAAATTCTGGAAACACCATATATTTT. Protein sequence: CASRQPGVNSGNTIYF.

The V and J genes are TRBV7-9 and TRBJ1-1; D call uncertain. Germline V gene data show CDR1 as SEHNR and CDR2 as FQNEAQ (reference sequence). The V end lost 6 bases, the J end lost 7 bases, and 9 bases lay between the germline ends. This CDR3 is built from 11 residues. The DNA of the CDR3 is TGTGCCAGCAGTAGGGAGGGTGAAGCTTTCTTT. This codes for CASSREGEAFF.

The chain employs TRBV19 and TRBJ2-1; 8 positions agree with TRBD2. Germline lookup yields CDR1 LNHDA and CDR2 SQIVND (reference sequence). The V segment lost 8 bases and the J segment 0 bases; nucleotides outside the gene matches: 12. This CDR3 has 17 amino acids. The CDR3 DNA follows: TGTGCCAGTGCTAGGGCGGGAGGTCCTAGCTCCTACAATGAGCAGTTCTTC. It yields the protein CASARAGGPSSYNEQFF.

The V call is TRBV28, the J call TRBJ1-4, with 8 positions matching TRBD1. The CDR3 has 13 residues. J was trimmed by 8 bases and V by 6 bases; bases with no gene match: 5. Germline assignment: CDR1 MDHEN and CDR2 SYDVKM. In DNA, the CDR3 is TGTGCCAGCAGAGGACAGGGCCGGGAAAAACTGTTTTTT. This gives the protein CASRGQGREKLFF. The variable domain in full, with the rest retrieved from reference TRBV28 and TRBJ1-4, is DVKVTQSSRYLVKRTGEKVFLECVQDMDHENMFWYRQDPGLGLRLIYFSYDVKMKEKGDIPEGYSVSREKKERFSLILESASTNQTSMYLCASRGQGREKLFFGSGTQLSVL.

This chain links TRBV4-1 with TRBJ1-5; TRBD1 might be the D (6 bases). This CDR3 region has 13 residues. Per germline, CDR1 MGHRA and CDR2 YSYEKL. The germline V and J ends were trimmed by 4 bases and 10 bases, with 14 bases remaining between them. CDR3: CASSPGSGTPQHF. The CDR3, as DNA: TGCGCCAGCAGCCCAGGCAGTGGGACACCCCAGCATTTT.

This chain joins TRBV19 and TRBJ1-4; 7 nucleotides match TRBD1. The CDR3 loop spans 14 amino acids. Per germline, CDR1 LNHDA and CDR2 SQIVND (reference sequence). V dropped 6 bases and J dropped 8; count of bases not matched to a gene: 9. CDR3 coding DNA: TGTGCCAGTAGCATATATGGACAGGCGGAAAAACTGTTTTTT. Amino acid sequence: CASSIYGQAEKLFF.

This clone has a handful of counts. V and J are TRBV27 and TRBJ1-1, with no clear D. This CDR3 region has 17 residues. CDR1 is MNHEY and CDR2 is SMNVEV in the germline V gene (reference sequence). V gave up 2 bases and J gave up 4 bases, with 20 bases separating them. CDR3 region: CASSLDPPLRWGTEAFF. Here the CDR3 DNA reads TGTGCCAGCAGTTTAGACCCCCCCTTAAGGTGGGGCACTGAAGCTTTCTTT.

The gene calls are TRBV5-1 and TRBJ2-1; 7 bases are shared with TRBD2. The CDR3 sequence is 16 residues long. Germline values: CDR1 SGHRS, CDR2 YFSETQ. With V trimmed by 2 bases and J by 5 bases, 10 bases remained unmatched. The CDR3 sequence: CASSFIFSGQNNEQFF. The CDR3 nucleotides are TGCGCCAGCAGCTTCATTTTTAGCGGGCAAAACAATGAGCAGTTCTTC.

The CDR3 sequence is CASNIQEAEAFF. The CDR3 DNA reads TGTGCCAGCAATATACAGGAAGCTGAAGCTTTCTTT. The V and J genes are TRBV2 and TRBJ1-1, with a tentative D call TRBD1 (5 bases). Germline CDR1 is SNHLY and CDR2 is FYNNEI. The CDR3 loop spans 12 amino acids. Trimming removed 7 bases from V and 6 bases from J, with 12 bases in between.

The chain has TRBV7-8 and TRBJ2-7; TRBD1 agrees at 9 bases. The CDR3 runs 14 residues. Per the germline V gene, CDR1 is SGHVS and CDR2 is FQNEAQ. V shed 5 bases, J shed 1 base, and the junction held 3 bases outside the gene matches. CDR3 amino acids: CASSVGTGSYEQYF. CDR3 nucleotide sequence: TGTGCCAGCAGCGTCGGGACAGGGTCCTACGAGCAGTACTTC.

The chain employs TRBV7-2 and TRBJ1-3, with 7 bases identical to TRBD1. The CDR3 consists of 16 residues. Germline V lookup: CDR1 SGHTA, CDR2 FQGNSA. Trimming cost V 4 bases and J 4 bases; bases outside gene matches: 10. The chain's CDR3 is CASSSNSGQAGNTIYF. Here the CDR3 DNA reads TGTGCCAGCAGCTCAAATTCCGGACAGGCAGGAAACACCATATATTTT.

A single count supports this clone. The junction departs from the called germline gene at one end, perhaps through a read error. The chain employs TRBV28 and TRBJ2-1; 8 nucleotides agree with TRBD1. CDR1 and CDR2 (germline): MDHEN, SYDVKM. The CDR3 spans 14 residues. The CDR3 DNA follows: TGTGCCAGCAGCTTATCAGGGGGCGTAACGCAGGAGTTCTTC. This translates into CASSLSGGVTQEFF.

The V and J genes are TRBV7-9 and TRBJ1-1; 8 bases agree with TRBD1. V shed 4 bases, J shed 3 bases, and the junction held 4 bases outside the gene matches. Germline V gene data show CDR1 as SEHNR and CDR2 as FQNEAQ (reference sequence). The length of the CDR3 is 14 residues. DNA of the CDR3: TGTGCCAGCAGCTCCCCCAGGGGGCACACTGAAGCTTTCTTT. It encodes CASSSPRGHTEAFF. The whole variable domain, filled in from reference TRBV7-9 and TRBJ1-1, reads DTGVSQNPRHKITKRGQNVTFRCDPISEHNRLYWYRQTLGQGPEFLTYFQNEAQLEKSRLLSDRFSAERPKGSFSTLEIQRTEQGDSAMYLCASSSPRGHTEAFFGQGTRLTVV.

This clone is a singleton in its sample. The chain employs TRBV28 and TRBJ2-3; D is unresolved. Germline loops: CDR1 MDHEN, CDR2 SYDVKM. Deletions cut 2 bases from V and 2 bases from J, with 17 bases between. This CDR3 is 17 amino acids long. The CDR3: CASSLDWQAVFTDTQYF. CDR3 in DNA: TGTGCCAGCAGTTTAGACTGGCAGGCGGTTTTCACAGATACGCAGTATTTT. The full variable domain, in which reference TRBV28 and TRBJ2-3 provide the parts outside the CDR3, is DVKVTQSSRYLVKRTGEKVFLECVQDMDHENMFWYRQDPGLGLRLIYFSYDVKMKEKGDIPEGYSVSREKKERFSLILESASTNQTSMYLCASSLDWQAVFTDTQYFGPGTRLTVL.

The chain combines TRBV18 with TRBJ2-1, with no clear D. The germline V and J ends were trimmed by 0 bases and 11 bases, with 17 bases remaining between them. CDR1 is KGHSH, CDR2 LQKENI, per germline. The CDR3 sequence is 15 residues long. In DNA form, the CDR3 reads TGTGCCAGCTCACCACCGTCGACTCGGGCTTTGAAGCAGTTCTTC. Residues: CASSPPSTRALKQFF.

This clone was seen only once. The V and J genes are TRBV14 and TRBJ1-1; D is undetermined. V was shortened by 5 bases and J by 3 bases, with 16 bases between the two germline ends. This CDR3 region has 15 residues. Germline lookup yields CDR1 SGHDN and CDR2 FVKESK. CDR3 protein: CASSSSGGTYTEAFF. CDR3 bases: TGTGCCAGCAGCTCTTCGGGTGGCACCTACACTGAAGCTTTCTTT.

The genes are TRBV27 and TRBJ2-7; 11 nucleotides agree with TRBD2. The germline V gene encodes CDR1 MNHEY and CDR2 SMNVEV (reference sequence). The ends lost 5 bases at V and 6 bases at J; junction bases unmatched: 12. The CDR3 loop spans 16 amino acids. This CDR3 reads CASSPFYGTSGVEQYF. The CDR3 nucleotides read TGTGCCAGCAGTCCATTTTACGGGACTAGCGGAGTCGAGCAGTACTTC.

The count of this clone is one. The J gene is TRBJ2-7, the V gene TRBV5-5; 7 nucleotides match TRBD2. Trimming took 4 bases from V and 2 from J; bases not matched to a gene: 9. This CDR3 is built from 15 residues. Germline V lookup: CDR1 SGHKS, CDR2 YYEKEE (reference sequence). Written as DNA, the CDR3 is TGTGCCAGCAGCCACCGCAGGGAGGGCACCTACGAGCAGTACTTC. Residues: CASSHRREGTYEQYF. Full variable domain (missing parts from reference TRBV5-5 and TRBJ2-7): DAGVTQSPTHLIKTRGQQVTLRCSPISGHKSVSWYQQVLGQGPQFIFQYYEKEERGRGNFPDRFSARQFPNYSSELNVNALLLGDSALYLCASSHRREGTYEQYFGPGTRLTVT.